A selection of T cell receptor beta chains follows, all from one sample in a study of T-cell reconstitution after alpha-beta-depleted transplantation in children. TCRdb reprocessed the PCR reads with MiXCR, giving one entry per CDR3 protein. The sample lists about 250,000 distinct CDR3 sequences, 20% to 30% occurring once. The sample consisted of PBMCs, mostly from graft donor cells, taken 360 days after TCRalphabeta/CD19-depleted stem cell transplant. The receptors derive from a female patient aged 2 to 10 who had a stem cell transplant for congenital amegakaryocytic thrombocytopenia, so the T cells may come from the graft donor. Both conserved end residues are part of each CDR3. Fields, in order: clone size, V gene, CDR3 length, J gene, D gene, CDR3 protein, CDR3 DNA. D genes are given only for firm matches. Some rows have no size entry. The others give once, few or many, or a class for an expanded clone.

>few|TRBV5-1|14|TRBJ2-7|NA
CASSSVRGTYEQYF
TGCGCCAGCAGCTCGGTTAGGGGGACCTACGAGCAGTACTTC
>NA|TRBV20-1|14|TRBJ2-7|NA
CSARVRHFSYEQYF
TGCAGTGCTAGAGTAAGGCACTTCTCCTACGAGCAGTACTTC
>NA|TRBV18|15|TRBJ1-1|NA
CASSQNSATNTEAFF
TGTGCCAGCTCACAAAACAGCGCGACGAACACTGAAGCTTTCTTT
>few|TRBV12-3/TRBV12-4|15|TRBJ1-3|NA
CASSLVRGGGNTIYF
TGTGCCAGCAGTTTAGTGCGTGGCGGTGGAAACACCATATATTTT
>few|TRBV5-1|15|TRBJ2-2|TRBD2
CASSTSGDDTGELFF
TGCGCCAGCAGTACTAGCGGGGACGACACCGGGGAGCTGTTTTTT
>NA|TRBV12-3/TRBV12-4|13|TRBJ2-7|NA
CASSLELVSEQYF
TGTGCCAGCAGCCTCGAACTAGTATCCGAGCAGTACTTC
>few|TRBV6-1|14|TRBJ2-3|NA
CASSGSMVWDTQYF
TGTGCCAGCAGTGGTTCTATGGTGTGGGATACGCAGTATTTT
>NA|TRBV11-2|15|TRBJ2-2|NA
CASSLLDSTTGELFF
TGTGCCAGCAGCTTGTTAGACTCAACCACCGGGGAGCTGTTTTTT
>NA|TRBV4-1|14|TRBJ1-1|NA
CASSRPGTNTEAFF
TGCGCCAGCAGCCGCCCGGGGACGAACACTGAAGCTTTCTTT
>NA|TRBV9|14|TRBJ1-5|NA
CASSAMGGDQPQHF
TGTGCCAGCAGCGCCATGGGTGGCGATCAGCCCCAGCATTTT
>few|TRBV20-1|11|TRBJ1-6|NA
CSADSNSPLHF
TGCAGTGCTGACAGCAATTCACCCCTCCACTTT
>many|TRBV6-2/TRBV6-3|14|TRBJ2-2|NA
CASKKVAFTGELFF
TGTGCCAGCAAAAAGGTAGCCTTCACCGGGGAGCTGTTTTTT
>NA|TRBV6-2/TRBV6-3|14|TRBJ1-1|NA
CASSYSAVNTEAFF
TGTGCCAGCAGTTATTCAGCAGTGAACACTGAAGCTTTCTTT
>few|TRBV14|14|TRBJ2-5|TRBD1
CASSLDRVQETQYF
TGTGCCAGCAGCCTAGACAGGGTCCAAGAGACCCAGTACTTC
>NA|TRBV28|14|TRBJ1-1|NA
CASSPTDRNTEAFF
TGTGCCAGCAGTCCGACGGACAGGAACACTGAAGCTTTCTTT
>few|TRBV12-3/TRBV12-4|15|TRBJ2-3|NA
CASSVGQGGTDTQYF
TGTGCCAGCAGTGTTGGGCAGGGTGGCACAGATACGCAGTATTTT
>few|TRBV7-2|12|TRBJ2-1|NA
CASSLLEGEQFF
TGTGCCAGCAGCTTACTAGAGGGGGAGCAGTTCTTC
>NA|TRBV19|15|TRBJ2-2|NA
CASSIRAGNTGELFF
TGTGCCAGTAGTATAAGGGCAGGGAACACCGGGGAGCTGTTTTTT
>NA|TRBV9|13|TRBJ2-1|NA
CASSATGAVQLLF
TGTGCCAGCAGCGCGACCGGGGCCGTCCAGTTGCTCTTC
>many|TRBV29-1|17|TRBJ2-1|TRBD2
CSVEAPGGGFPYNEQFF
TGCAGCGTTGAGGCACCGGGCGGGGGGTTTCCCTACAATGAGCAGTTCTTC
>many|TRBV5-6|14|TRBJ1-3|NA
CASSLWIFGNTIYF
TGTGCCAGCAGCTTGTGGATTTTTGGAAACACCATATATTTT
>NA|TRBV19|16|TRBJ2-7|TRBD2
CASSIRDSGGAYEQYF
TGTGCCAGTAGTATCCGTGATAGCGGGGGAGCCTACGAGCAGTACTTC
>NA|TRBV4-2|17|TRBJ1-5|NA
CASSQDRDEGRGRTQHF
TGTGCCAGCAGCCAAGACCGGGACGAAGGCCGCGGGAGGACCCAGCATTTT
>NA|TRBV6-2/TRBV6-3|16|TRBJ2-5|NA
CASSYSVGDAWETQYF
TGTGCCAGCAGTTACTCCGTGGGAGATGCGTGGGAGACCCAGTACTTC
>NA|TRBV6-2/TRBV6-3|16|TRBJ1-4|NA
CASSYDGTGTNEKLFF
TGTGCCAGCAGTTACGACGGAACCGGTACTAATGAAAAACTGTTTTTT
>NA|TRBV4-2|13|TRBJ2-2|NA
CASSQEMAGELFF
TGTGCCAGCAGCCAAGAAATGGCCGGGGAGCTGTTTTTT
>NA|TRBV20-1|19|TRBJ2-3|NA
CSARDLLTSAVFSTDTQYF
TGCAGTGCTAGAGATCTTCTGACGTCAGCGGTTTTTAGCACAGATACGCAGTATTTT
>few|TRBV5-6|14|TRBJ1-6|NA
CASSLGHYNSPLHF
TGTGCCAGCAGCTTGGGGCATTATAATTCACCCCTCCACTTT
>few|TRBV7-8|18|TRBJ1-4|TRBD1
CASSSSGQGAFGNEKLFF
TGTGCCAGCAGCTCCTCCGGCCAGGGGGCTTTTGGCAATGAAAAACTGTTTTTT